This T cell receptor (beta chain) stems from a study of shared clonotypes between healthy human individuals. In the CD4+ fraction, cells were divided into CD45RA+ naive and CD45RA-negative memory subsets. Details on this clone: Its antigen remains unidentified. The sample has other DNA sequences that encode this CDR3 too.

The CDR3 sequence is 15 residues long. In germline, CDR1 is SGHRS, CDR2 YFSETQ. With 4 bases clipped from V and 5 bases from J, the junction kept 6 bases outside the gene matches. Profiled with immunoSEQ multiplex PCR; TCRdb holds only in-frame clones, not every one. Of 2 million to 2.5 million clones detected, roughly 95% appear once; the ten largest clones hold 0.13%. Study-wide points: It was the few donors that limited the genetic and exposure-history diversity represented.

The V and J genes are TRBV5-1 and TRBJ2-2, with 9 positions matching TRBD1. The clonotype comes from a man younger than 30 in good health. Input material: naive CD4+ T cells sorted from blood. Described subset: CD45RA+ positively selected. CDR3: CASSPGTGRTGELFF. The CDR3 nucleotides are TGCGCCAGCAGCCCGGGGACAGGGAGAACCGGGGAGCTGTTTTTT.